This T cell receptor (beta chain) derives from a study of T cell responses to AZD1222 COVID-19 vaccine (dated by TCRdb to about 2021). Regarding the complete study: AZD1222 recipients with second doses at about 4 weeks or about 12 weeks were pooled, because spike-specific TCR depth and breadth did not differ between schedules. TCR sequencing was performed for 230 to 250 trial participants, of whom about 200 were given two doses of AZD1222 and approximately 25 were given two doses of MenACWY control vaccine. Trial participants were enrolled by age into subgroups of 18-55, 56-69 and 70-plus years, and approximately 150, 30 and 60 TCR-sequenced participants, respectively, were included in these subgroups. Overall study outcomes, separate from this receptor: Conclusions about previously exposed vaccinees are limited, since just a handful of AZD1222 recipients were seropositive for SARS-CoV-2 at baseline. After two AZD1222 doses, both the breadth and the depth of spike-specific TCRs were significantly higher than at day 0 and than in MenACWY recipients. CD4 TCRs associated with the vaccine covered the entire spike protein, and the dominant responses were in regions 160-218 and 743-854. Epitopes outside the regions mutated in the B.1.351 and B.1.1.7 variants were reportedly recognized by nearly half of the unique spike-specific TCRs. In the small 56-69-year group, the increase in depth fell short of significance, most likely because of low power. Because no samples from the day 14 peak response were available, repertoires could be characterized only after the peak T cell response. Most participants were white British and females outnumbered males, and the authors suggested that clonal diversity may have been underestimated.

With regard to this clone: What antigen it recognizes has not been identified. Base qualities are not at hand, and no much larger clone is one base apart.

The CDR3 regions of human TCRbeta chains were analyzed by immunosequencing. Processing in the source paper ran as follows. Repertoire TCRs were matched against a reference library of SARS-CoV-2-specific TCRs generated with the MIRA antigen-specificity platform. Breadth was defined as the fraction of unique TCRs that were SARS-CoV-2-associated. Depth was defined as the fraction of total T cells that were SARS-CoV-2-associated. Each spike-specific TCR was assigned to its reactive spike region and to a CD4 or CD8 class using the MIRA data. Log10-transformed breadth and depth values were compared by one-way ANOVA with Sidak's multiple comparisons tests. TCRdb mirrors the immuneACCESS table, restricted to in-frame sequences. Some clones are absent from its copies; in checked studies, under half trace to an unresolved V gene, and the reason for the others is unknown. V, J and clone size are taken as reported in that table, and D and trimming were inferred from the DNA itself. Counted in this sample were 84,000 or so clones; 70% to 90% of them appeared once. The ten largest clones take up more than 1.3% of the sample.

Interpreted using the paper, the time point label stands for: baseline before first vaccination. The vaccinee samples were drawn from two UK trials, COV001 and COV002, one of which was a single-blind randomized controlled phase 2/3 trial testing AZD1222 (ChAdOx1 nCoV-19) in healthy adults. Trial participant PBMC samples were collected at day 0 and day 28 after the second dose for TCRbeta chain sequencing. Per the germline V gene (reference sequence), SEHNR is the CDR1 and FQNEAQ is the CDR2. The CDR3 starts with the cysteine, ends with the phenylalanine, and has 13 residues. The read is trimmed to its CDR3 DNA, 39 bases read in frame from base 1. Trimming at the junction amounts to 7 bases on V and 1 base on J, and the germline ends lie 10 bases apart.

The source material was peripheral blood, sampled on day 0 of AZD1222 vaccination. The clonotype comes from an adult in good health. The rearranged chain carries TRBV7-9 and TRBJ1-1; matching of 5 bases hints at TRBD1 as the D gene. The CDR3 loop reads CASKQGQNTEAFF. The sequence in DNA is TGTGCCAGCAAGCAAGGACAGAACACTGAAGCTTTCTTT. Extended through the reference TRBV7-9 and TRBJ1-1 proteins, this CDR3 yields the full variable domain: DTGVSQNPRHKITKRGQNVTFRCDPISEHNRLYWYRQTLGQGPEFLTYFQNEAQLEKSRLLSDRFSAERPKGSFSTLEIQRTEQGDSAMYLCASKQGQNTEAFFGQGTRLTVV.